This TCR beta chain comes out of a study of identical twins. Study-level findings and limits: Within beta out-of-frame sequences, the excess sharing observed between twins was weaker. Insertions ran lower in abundant cord blood beta clonotypes, though not in memory repertoires.

Carrying unique molecular identifiers, the cDNA also gained a universal primer site through template switching. One entry per CDR3 protein, called by TCRdb with MiXCR from the 5' RACE reads. Of some 560,000 distinct CDR3 sequences listed, more than 9% are singletons. This clonotype was picked up a small number of times. Its specificity is not known. Trimming shortened V by 7 bases and J by 3 bases, and 13 bases separated the two germline ends. Germline V lookup: CDR1 SQVTM, CDR2 ANQGSEA. The CDR3 spans 12 residues. This sample also appeared in a second study, on yellow fever vaccine responses in identical twins.

The TCR comes from a young woman in good health. The sequencing input was PBMCs. The rearrangement uses TRBV29-1 and TRBJ2-7; D possibly corresponds to TRBD1 (5 bases). CDR3 coding DNA: TGCAGCGCCTCCGCCCAGGGCTACGAGCAGTACTTC. Translation gives CSASAQGYEQYF.